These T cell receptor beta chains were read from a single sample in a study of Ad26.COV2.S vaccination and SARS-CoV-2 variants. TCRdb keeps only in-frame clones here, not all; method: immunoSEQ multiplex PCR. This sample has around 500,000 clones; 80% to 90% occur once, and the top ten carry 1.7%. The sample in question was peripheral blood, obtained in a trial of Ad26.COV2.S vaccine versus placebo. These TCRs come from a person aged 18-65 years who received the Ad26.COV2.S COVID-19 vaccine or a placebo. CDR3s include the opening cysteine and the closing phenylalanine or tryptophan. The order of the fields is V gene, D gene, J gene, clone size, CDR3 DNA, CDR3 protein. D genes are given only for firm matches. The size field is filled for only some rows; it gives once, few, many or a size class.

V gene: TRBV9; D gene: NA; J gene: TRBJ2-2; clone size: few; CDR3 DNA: TGTGCCAGCAGCGTACAAGGTATCGCCGGCACCGGGGAGCTGTTTTTT; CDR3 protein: CASSVQGIAGTGELFF
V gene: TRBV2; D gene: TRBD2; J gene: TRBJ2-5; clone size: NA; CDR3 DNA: TGTGCCAGCAGGGTATCTAGCGGAAAAGAGACCCAGTACTTC; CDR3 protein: CASRVSSGKETQYF
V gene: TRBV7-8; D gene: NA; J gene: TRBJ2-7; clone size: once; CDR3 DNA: TGTGCCAGCAGCCTCCCTGGATGGGACGAGCAGTACTTC; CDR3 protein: CASSLPGWDEQYF
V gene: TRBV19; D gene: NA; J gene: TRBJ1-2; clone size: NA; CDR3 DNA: TGTGCCAGTAGTATTCCGGGGGGCCAGAACTATGGCTACACCTTC; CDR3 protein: CASSIPGGQNYGYTF
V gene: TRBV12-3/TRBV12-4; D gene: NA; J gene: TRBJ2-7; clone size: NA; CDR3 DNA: TGTGCCAGCAGTTTCGGGACTTCCGAGCAGTACTTC; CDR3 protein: CASSFGTSEQYF
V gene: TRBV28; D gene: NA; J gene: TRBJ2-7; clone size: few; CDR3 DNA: TGTGCCAGCACCCAACACCTCCCTGGAAGGGGGAACGAGCAGTACTTC; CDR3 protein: CASTQHLPGRGNEQYF
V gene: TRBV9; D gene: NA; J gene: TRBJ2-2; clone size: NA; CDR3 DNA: TGTGCCAGCAGCCCCAGACAGGAACTAACCGGGGAGCTGTTTTTT; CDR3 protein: CASSPRQELTGELFF
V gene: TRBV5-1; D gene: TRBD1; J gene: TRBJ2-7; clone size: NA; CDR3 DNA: TGCGCCAGCAGCCCGGGACAGGGCTTTTCGTACGAGCAGTACTTC; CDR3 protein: CASSPGQGFSYEQYF
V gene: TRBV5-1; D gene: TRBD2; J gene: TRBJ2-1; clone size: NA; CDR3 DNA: TGCGCCAGCAGCTCTAGCGGGGGGGAATCCTACAATGAGCAGTTCTTC; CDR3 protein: CASSSSGGESYNEQFF
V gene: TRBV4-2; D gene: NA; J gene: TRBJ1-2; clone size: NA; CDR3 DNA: TGTGCCAGCAGCCATTTAGACCGATCTAATGGCTACACCTTC; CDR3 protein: CASSHLDRSNGYTF
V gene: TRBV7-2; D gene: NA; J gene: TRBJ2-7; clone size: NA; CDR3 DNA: TGTGCCAGCAGCTTAACCTCATACGAGCAGTACTTC; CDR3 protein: CASSLTSYEQYF
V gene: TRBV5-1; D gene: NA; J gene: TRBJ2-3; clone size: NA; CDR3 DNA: TGCGCCAGCAGCCGCAGTCGAGGACAGCAAGGGAGCGGGGGCACAGATACGCAGTATTTT; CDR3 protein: CASSRSRGQQGSGGTDTQYF
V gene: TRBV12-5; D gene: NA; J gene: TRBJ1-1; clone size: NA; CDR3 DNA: TGTGCTAGTGGTTCTAATCCGGGGACTGAAGCTTTCTTT; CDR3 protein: CASGSNPGTEAFF
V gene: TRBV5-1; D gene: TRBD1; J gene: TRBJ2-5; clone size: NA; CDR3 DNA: TGCGCCAGCAGCTTCGACAGGGGATTTTGGTCGGAGACCCAGTACTTC; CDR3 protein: CASSFDRGFWSETQYF
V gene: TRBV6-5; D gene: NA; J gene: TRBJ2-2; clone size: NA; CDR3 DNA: TGTGCCAGCAGTTACTCTGGGGGACAAGGGGGGGAGCTGTTTTTT; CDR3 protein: CASSYSGGQGGELFF
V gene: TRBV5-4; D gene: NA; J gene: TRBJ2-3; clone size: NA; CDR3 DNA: TGTGCCAGCAGCTCAAGGGTCGGGGACACAGATACGCAGTATTTT; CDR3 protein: CASSSRVGDTDTQYF
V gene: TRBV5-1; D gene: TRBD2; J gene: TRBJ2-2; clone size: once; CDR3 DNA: TGCGCCAGCAGAAGTTCTAGCGGGTATACCGGGGAGCTGTTTTTT; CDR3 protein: CASRSSSGYTGELFF
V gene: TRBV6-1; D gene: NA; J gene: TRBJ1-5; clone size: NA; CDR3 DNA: TGTGCCAGCAGTGATGAATACATTGGTCAGCCCCAGCATTTT; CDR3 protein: CASSDEYIGQPQHF
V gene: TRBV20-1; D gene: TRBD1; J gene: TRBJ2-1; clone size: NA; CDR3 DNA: TGCAGTGCGCCAGACAGGGCGGTTTTGTTCTTC; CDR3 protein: CSAPDRAVLFF
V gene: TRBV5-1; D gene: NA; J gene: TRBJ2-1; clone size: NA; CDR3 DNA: TGCGCCAGCAGCAAAGCGGACGGCGTGGTTAATGAGCAGTTCTTC; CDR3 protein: CASSKADGVVNEQFF
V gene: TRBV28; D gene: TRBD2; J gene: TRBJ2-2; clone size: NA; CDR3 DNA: TGTGCCAGCAGTTTCCACGGACGGACTAGCGGGAGTGGGACCGGGGAGCTGTTTTTT; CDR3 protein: CASSFHGRTSGSGTGELFF
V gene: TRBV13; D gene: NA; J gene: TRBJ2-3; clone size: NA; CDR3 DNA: TGTGCCAGCAGCTTCGCTGGGGCTGGTGGCACAGATACGCAGTATTTT; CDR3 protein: CASSFAGAGGTDTQYF
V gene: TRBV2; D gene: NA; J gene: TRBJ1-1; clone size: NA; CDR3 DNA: TGTGCCAGCAGTGAACAGAGCACTAAAAACACTGAAGCTTTCTTT; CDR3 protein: CASSEQSTKNTEAFF
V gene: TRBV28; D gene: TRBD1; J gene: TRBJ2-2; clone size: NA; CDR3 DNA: TGTGCCAGCAGGACCGGGACAGGGCTAACCGGGGAGCTGTTTTTT; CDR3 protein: CASRTGTGLTGELFF
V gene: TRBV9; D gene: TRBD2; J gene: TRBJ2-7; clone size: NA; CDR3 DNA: TGTGCCAGCAGCGGGAGGGAGGGAAGTGTCTACGAGCAGTACTTC; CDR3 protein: CASSGREGSVYEQYF
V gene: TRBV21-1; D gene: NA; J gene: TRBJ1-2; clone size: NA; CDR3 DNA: TGTGCCAGCGGGGGACAAGTAAGCTATGGCTACACCTTC; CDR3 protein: CASGGQVSYGYTF
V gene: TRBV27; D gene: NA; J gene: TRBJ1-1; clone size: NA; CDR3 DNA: TGTGCCAGCAGTTCAGGTCGGGGGTGGGGTCACACTGAAGCTTTCTTT; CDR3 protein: CASSSGRGWGHTEAFF
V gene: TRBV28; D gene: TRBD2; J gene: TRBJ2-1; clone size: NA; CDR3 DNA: TGTGCCAGCAGTCCATTGGGACTAGCGGTTTGGAATGAGCAGTTCTTC; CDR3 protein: CASSPLGLAVWNEQFF
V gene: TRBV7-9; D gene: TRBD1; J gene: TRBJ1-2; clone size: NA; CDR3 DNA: TGTGCCAGCAGCTTCGGGACAGACTATGGCTACACCTTC; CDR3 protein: CASSFGTDYGYTF
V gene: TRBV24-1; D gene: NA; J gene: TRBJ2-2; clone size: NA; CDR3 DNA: TGTGCCACCAGTGATTGGACGGCGAACACCGGGGAGCTGTTTTTT; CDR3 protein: CATSDWTANTGELFF
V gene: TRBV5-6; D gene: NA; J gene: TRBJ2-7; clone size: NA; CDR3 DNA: TGTGCCAGCAGCCCGATCAGGGTATCCTACGAGCAGTACTTC; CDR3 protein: CASSPIRVSYEQYF
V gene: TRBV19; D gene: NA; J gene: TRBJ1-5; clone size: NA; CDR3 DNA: TGTGCCAGTAGTAGGGGGGGGCAGGTCGATAGCAATCAGCCCCAGCATTTT; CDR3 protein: CASSRGGQVDSNQPQHF
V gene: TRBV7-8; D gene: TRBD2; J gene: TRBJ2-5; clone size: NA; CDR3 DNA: TGTGCCAGCACCACTTACGCGGGTAGCGGGAGGGACGAAGAGACCCAGTACTTC; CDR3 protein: CASTTYAGSGRDEETQYF
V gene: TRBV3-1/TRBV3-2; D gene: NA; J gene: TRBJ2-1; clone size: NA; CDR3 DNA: TGTGCCAGCAGCGCCGGGACACCTTACAATGAGCAGTTCTTC; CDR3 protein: CASSAGTPYNEQFF
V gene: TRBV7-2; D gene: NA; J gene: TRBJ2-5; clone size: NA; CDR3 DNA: TGTGCCAGCAGCGGCGGGCAGGTACAAGAGACCCAGTACTTC; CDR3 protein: CASSGGQVQETQYF
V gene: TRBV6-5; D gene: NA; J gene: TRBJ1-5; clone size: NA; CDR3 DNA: TGTGCCAGCAGTACCAACGGGGCAGGTCAGCCCCAGCATTTT; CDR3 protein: CASSTNGAGQPQHF
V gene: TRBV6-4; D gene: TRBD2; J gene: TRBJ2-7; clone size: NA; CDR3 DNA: TGTGCCAACGGGACTAGCGGGATCATCAATCTCGAGCAGTACTTC; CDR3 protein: CANGTSGIINLEQYF
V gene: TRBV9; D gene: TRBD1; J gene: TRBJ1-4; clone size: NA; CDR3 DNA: TGTGCCAGCAGCGCCCTAAGGGGGCCCGGTGAAAAACTGTTTTTT; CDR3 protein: CASSALRGPGEKLFF
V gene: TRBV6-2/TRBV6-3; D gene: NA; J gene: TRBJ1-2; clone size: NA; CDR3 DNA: TGTGCCAGCAGTTACAGGAGGGACTGGAACTATGGCTACACCTTC; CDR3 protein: CASSYRRDWNYGYTF
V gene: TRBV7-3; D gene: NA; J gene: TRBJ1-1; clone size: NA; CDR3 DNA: TGTGCCAGCAGCCGGGGGACCCCAAACACTGAAGCTTTCTTT; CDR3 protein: CASSRGTPNTEAFF
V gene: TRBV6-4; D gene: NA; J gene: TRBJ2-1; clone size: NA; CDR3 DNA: TGTGCCAGCAGTACACAGCCCCAGACTAGTGTCAATGAGCAGTTCTTC; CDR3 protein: CASSTQPQTSVNEQFF
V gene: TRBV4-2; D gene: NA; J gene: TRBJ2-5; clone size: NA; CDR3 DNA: TGTGCCAGCAGCCTGGAGGGGGGGCCCCAAGAGACCCAGTACTTC; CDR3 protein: CASSLEGGPQETQYF
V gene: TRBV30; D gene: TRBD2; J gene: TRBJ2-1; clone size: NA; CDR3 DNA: TGTGCCTGTCTTCCGGGACTAGCGCGGGCAAATGAGCAGTTCTTC; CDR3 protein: CACLPGLARANEQFF
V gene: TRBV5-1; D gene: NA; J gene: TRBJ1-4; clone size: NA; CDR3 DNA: TGCGCCAGCAGCTTTAGTAGGAATGAAAAACTGTTTTTT; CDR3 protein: CASSFSRNEKLFF
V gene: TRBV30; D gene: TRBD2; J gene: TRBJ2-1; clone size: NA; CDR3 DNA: TGTGCCTGGGGGGGGCAAGCGGGAGTGGGGATTGAGCAGTTCTTC; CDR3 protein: CAWGGQAGVGIEQFF
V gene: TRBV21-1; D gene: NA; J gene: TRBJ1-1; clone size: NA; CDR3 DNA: TGTGCCAGCAGCATTAGGGGCATGAACACTGAAGCTTTCTTT; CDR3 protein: CASSIRGMNTEAFF
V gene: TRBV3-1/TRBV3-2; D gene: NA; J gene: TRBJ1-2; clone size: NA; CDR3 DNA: TGTGCCAGCAGCCAACAGGGAAATGGCTACACCTTC; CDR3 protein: CASSQQGNGYTF
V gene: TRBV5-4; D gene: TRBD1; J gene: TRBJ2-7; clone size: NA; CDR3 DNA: TGTGCCAGCAGCCGAGGCGGACAGGGGGTCTCCAACGAGCAGTACTTC; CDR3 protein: CASSRGGQGVSNEQYF
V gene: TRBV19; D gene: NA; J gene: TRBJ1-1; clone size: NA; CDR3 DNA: TGTGCCAGTACTGAACAGGGTTCTGGCACTGAAGCTTTCTTT; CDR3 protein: CASTEQGSGTEAFF
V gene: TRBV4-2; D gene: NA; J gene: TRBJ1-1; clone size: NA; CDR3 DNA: TGTGCCAGCAGCCAAGGAAGCCTGAACACTGAAGCTTTCTTT; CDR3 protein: CASSQGSLNTEAFF
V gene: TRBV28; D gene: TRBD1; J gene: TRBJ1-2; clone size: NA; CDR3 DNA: TGTGCCAGCAGAAAGGACAGGGCTAGGTATGGCTACACCTTC; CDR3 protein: CASRKDRARYGYTF
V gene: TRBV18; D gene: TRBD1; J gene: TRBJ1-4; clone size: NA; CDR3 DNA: TGTGCCAGCTCACCACCGTACGGGACAGATAATGAAAAACTGTTTTTT; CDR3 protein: CASSPPYGTDNEKLFF
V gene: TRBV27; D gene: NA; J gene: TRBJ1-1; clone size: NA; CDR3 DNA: TGTGCCAGCAGTTTAGGCCTGGCTCAGAACACTGAAGCTTTCTTT; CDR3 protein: CASSLGLAQNTEAFF
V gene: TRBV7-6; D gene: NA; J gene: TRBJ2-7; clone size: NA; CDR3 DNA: TGTGCCAGCAGCTTAGGGGGAACGGGGGCCCCTGGGGAGCAGTACTTC; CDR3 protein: CASSLGGTGAPGEQYF
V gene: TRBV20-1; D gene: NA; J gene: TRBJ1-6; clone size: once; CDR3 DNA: TGCAGTGCTACTTATAATTCACCCCTCCACTTT; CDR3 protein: CSATYNSPLHF
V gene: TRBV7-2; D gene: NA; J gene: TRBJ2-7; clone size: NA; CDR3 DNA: TGTGCCAGCAGCCAGCTGTCCTACGAGCAGTACTTC; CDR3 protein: CASSQLSYEQYF